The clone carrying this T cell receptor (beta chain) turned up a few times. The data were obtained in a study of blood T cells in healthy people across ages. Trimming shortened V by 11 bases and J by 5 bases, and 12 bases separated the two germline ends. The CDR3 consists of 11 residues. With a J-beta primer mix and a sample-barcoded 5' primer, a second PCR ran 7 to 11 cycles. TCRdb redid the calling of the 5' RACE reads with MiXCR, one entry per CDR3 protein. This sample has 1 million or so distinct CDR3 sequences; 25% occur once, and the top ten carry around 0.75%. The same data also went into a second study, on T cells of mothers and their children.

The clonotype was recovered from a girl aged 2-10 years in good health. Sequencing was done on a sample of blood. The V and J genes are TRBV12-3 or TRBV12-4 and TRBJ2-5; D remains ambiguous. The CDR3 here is CACGPPETQYF. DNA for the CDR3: TGTGCCTGTGGACCTCCCGAGACCCAGTACTTC.